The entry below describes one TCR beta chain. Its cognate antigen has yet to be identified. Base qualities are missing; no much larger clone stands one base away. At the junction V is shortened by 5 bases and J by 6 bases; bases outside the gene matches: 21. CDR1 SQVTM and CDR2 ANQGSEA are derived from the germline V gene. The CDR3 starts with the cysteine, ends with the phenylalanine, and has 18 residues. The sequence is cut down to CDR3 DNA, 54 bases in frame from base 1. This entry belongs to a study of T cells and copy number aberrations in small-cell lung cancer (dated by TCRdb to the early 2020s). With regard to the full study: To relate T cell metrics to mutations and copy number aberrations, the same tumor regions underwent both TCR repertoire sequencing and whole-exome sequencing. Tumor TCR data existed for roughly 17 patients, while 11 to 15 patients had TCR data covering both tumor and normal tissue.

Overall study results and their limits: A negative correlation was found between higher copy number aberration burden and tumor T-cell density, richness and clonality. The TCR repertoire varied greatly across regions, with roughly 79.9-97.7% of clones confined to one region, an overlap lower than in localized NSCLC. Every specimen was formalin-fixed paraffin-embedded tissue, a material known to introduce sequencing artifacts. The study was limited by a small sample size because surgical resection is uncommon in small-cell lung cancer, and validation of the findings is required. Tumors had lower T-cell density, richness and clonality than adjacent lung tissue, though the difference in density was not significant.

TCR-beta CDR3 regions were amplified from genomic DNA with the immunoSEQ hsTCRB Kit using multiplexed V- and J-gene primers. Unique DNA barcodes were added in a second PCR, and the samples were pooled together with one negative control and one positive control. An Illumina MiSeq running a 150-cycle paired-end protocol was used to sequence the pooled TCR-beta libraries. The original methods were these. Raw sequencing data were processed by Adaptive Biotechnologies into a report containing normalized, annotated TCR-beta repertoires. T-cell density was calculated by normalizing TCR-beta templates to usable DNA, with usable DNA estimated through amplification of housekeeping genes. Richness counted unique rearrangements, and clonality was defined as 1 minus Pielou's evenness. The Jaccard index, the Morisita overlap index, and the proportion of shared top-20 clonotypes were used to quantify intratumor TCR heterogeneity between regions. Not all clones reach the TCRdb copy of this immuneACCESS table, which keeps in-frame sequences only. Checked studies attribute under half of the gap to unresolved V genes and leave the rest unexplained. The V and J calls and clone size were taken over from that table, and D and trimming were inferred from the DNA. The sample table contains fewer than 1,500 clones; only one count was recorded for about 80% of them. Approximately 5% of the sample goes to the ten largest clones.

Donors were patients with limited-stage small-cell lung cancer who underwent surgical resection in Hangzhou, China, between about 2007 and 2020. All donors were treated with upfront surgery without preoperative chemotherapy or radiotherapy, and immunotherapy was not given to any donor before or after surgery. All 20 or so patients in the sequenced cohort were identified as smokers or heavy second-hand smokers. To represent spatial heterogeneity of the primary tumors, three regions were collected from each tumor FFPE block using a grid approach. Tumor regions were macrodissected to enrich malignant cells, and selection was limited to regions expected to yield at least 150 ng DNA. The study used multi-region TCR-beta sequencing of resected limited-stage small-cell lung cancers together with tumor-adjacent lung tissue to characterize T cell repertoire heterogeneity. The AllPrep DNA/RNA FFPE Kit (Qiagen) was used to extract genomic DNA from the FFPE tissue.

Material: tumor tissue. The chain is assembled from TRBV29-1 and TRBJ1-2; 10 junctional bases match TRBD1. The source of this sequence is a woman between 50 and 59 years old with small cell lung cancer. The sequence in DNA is TGCAGCGTTTACTCGATTTCCCAGACAGGGGGCGAGCAGAATGGCTACACCTTC. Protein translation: CSVYSISQTGGEQNGYTF.